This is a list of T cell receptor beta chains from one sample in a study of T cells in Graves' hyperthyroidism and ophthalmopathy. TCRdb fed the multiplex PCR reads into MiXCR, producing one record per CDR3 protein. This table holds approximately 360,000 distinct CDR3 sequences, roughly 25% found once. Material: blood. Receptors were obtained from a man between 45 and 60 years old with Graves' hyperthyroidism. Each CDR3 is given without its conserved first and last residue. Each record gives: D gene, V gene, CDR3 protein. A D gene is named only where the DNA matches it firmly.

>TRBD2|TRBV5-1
ASSLRLEGSEGTSEQY
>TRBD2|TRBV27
ASSPRIAGGTDTQY
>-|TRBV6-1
ASNPEDGPGQPQH
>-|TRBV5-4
ASSKAGHSTDTQY
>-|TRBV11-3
ASSLVASNNEQF
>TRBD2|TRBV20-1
SARDDGLASDEQF
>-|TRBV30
AAKTRSTEAF
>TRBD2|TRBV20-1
SARKTRTSGGFNEQF
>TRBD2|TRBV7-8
ASSSTGTSGSADTQY
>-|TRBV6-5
ASSYSTAASTDTQY
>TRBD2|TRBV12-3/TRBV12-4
ASSFGTSGSAGEQY
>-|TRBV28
ASSFGGAPGNQPQH
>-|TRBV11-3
ASSDGQTEAF
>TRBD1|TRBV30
AWSGYRGDNYGYT
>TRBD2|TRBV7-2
ASSGLAGGRNEQF
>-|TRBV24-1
ATQGLMGNEQF
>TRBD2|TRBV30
AWSSGGLVETQY
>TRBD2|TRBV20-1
SARTSGSTGELF
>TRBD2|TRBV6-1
ASSEGVTSFTSYEQY
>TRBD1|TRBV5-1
ASSFPGQQTREQY
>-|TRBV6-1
ASSPVGGNEQF
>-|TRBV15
ATSGPIWGPTEADTQY
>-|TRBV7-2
ASGARTDTQY
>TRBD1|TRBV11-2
ASSLGQGASTNEKLF
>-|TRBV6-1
ASTRYGLGYGYT
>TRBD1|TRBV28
ASSPGQGDTEAF
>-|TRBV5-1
ASSSSRANTGELF
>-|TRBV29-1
SATAGDGYT
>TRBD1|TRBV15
ATSDRAQETQY
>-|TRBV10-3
ATRDTRLLSGNTIY
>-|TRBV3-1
ASSQVAPLRNEQF
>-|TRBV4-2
ASSLRLSAQETQY
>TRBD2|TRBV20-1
SAPLTGGKNEQF
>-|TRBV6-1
ASSDTLREPQH
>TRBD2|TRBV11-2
ASSPGQGRLAGGPGAYEQY
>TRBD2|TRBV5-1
ASSPGVLAQSYNEQF
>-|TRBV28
ASSFGLAKNIQY
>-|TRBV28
ATFALNTEAF
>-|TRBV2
ASEIDSTYGYT